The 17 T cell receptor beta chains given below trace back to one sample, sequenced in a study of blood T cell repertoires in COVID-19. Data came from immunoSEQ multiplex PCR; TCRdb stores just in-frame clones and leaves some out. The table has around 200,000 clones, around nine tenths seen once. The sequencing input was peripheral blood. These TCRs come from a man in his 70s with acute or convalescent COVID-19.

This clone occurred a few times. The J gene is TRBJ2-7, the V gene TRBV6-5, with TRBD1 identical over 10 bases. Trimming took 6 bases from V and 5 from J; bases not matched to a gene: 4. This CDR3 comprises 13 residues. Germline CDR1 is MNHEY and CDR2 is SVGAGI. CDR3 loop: CASRRDRGDEQYF. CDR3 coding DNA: TGTGCCAGCAGGAGGGACAGGGGCGACGAGCAGTACTTC.

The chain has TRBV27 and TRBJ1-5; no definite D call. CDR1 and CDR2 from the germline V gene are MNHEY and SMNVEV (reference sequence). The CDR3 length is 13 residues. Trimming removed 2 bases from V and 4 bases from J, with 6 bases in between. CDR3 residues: CASSLARNQPQHF. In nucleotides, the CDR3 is TGTGCCAGCAGTTTAGCCAGAAATCAGCCCCAGCATTTT.

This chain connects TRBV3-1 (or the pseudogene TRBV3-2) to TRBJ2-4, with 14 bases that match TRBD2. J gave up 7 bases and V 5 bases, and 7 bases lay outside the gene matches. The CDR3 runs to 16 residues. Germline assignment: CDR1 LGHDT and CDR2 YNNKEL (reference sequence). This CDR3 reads CASSFGTSGSENIQYF. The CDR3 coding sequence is TGTGCCAGCAGCTTCGGGACTAGCGGGAGTGAGAACATTCAGTACTTC.

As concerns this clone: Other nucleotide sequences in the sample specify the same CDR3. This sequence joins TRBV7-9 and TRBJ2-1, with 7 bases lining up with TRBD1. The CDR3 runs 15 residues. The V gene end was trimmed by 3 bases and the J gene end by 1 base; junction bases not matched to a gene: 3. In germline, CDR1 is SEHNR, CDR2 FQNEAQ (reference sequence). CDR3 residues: CASSFPQGSYNEQFF. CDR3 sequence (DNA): TGTGCCAGCAGCTTCCCACAGGGGTCCTACAATGAGCAGTTCTTC. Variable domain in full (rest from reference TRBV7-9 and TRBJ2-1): DTGVSQNPRHKITKRGQNVTFRCDPISEHNRLYWYRQTLGQGPEFLTYFQNEAQLEKSRLLSDRFSAERPKGSFSTLEIQRTEQGDSAMYLCASSFPQGSYNEQFFGPGTRLTVL.

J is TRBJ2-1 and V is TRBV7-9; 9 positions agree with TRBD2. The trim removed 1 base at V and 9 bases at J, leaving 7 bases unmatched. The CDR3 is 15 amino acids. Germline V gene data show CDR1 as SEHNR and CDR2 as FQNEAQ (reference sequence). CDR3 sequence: CASSLGLAGRGEQFF. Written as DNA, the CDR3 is TGTGCCAGCAGCTTAGGGCTAGCGGGAAGGGGTGAGCAGTTCTTC.

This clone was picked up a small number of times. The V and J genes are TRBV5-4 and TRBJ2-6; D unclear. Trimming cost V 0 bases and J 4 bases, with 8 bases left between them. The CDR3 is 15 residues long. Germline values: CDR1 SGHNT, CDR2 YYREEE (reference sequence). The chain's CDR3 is CASSLGAQGANVLTF. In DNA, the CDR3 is TGTGCCAGCAGCTTGGGAGCGCAAGGGGCCAACGTCCTGACTTTC.

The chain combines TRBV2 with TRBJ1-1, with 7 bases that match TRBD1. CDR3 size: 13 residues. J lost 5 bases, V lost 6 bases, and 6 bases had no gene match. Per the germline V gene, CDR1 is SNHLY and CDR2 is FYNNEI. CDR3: CASRGDRETEAFF. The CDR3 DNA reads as TGTGCCAGCAGGGGCGACAGGGAGACTGAAGCTTTCTTT. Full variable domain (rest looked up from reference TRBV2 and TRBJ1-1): EPEVTQTPSHQVTQMGQEVILRCVPISNHLYFYWYRQILGQKVEFLVSFYNNEISEKSEIFDDQFSVERPDGSNFTLKIRSTKLEDSAMYFCASRGDRETEAFFGQGTRLTVV.

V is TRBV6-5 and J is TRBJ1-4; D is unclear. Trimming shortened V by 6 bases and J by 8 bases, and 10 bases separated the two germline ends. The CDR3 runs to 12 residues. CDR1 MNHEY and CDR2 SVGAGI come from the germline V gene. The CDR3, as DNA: TGTGCCAGCAGCGTAGAGGAGGAAAAACTGTTTTTT. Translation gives CASSVEEEKLFF.

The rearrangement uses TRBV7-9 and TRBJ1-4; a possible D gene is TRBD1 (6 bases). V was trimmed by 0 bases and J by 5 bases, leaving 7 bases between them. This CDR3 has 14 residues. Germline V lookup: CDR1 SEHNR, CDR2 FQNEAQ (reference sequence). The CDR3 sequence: CASSLATGNEKLFF. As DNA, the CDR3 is TGTGCCAGCAGCTTAGCAACAGGGAATGAAAAACTGTTTTTT.

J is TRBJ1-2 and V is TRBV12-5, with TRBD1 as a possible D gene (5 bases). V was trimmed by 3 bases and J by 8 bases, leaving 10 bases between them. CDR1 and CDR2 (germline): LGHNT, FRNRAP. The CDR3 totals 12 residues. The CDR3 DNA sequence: TGTGCTAGTGGTTTCGGGGGAGGGGGCTACACCTTC. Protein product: CASGFGGGGYTF.

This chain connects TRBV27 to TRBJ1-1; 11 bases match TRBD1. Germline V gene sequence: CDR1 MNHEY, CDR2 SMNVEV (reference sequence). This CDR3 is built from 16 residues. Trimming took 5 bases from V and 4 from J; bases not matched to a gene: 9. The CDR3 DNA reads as TGTGCCAGCAGTCCCCGGACAGGGGGCTTGGGCACTGAAGCTTTCTTT. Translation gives CASSPRTGGLGTEAFF.

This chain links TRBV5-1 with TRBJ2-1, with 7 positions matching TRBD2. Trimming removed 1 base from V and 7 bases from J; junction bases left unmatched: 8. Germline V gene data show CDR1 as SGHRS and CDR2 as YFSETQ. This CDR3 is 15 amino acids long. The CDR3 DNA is TGCGCCAGCAGCTTGACTAGCGCGGGAATGAATGAGCAGTTCTTC. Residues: CASSLTSAGMNEQFF.

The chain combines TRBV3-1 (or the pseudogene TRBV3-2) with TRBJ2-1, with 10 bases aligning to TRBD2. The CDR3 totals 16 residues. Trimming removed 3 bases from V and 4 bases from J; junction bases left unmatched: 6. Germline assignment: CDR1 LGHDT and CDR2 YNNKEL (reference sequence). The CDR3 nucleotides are TGTGCCAGCAGCCATCTAGCGGGAGACTCGTACAATGAGCAGTTCTTC. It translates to CASSHLAGDSYNEQFF.

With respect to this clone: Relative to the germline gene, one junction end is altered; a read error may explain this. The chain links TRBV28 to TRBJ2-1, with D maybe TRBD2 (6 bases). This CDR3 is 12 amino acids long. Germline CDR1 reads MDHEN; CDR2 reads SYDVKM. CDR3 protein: CASSFTTGLPIF. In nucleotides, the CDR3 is TGTGCCAGCAGTTTTACTACGGGACTCCCAATCTTC. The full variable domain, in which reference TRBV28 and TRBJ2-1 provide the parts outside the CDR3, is DVKVTQSSRYLVKRTGEKVFLECVQDMDHENMFWYRQDPGLGLRLIYFSYDVKMKEKGDIPEGYSVSREKKERFSLILESASTNQTSMYLCASSFTTGLPIFGPGTRLTVL.

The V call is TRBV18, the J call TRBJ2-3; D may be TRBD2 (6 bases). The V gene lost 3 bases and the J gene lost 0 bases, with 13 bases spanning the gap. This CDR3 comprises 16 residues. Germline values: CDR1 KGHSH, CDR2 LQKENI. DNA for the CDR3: TGTGCCAGCTCACCCTTACCTAGCGTCAGCACAGATACGCAGTATTTT. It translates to CASSPLPSVSTDTQYF.

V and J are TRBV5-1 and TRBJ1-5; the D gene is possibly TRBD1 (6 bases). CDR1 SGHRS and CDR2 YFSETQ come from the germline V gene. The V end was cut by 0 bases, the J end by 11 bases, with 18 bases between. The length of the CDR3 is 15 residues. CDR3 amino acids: CASSLEGGAYGSQHF. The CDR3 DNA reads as TGCGCCAGCAGCTTGGAAGGGGGTGCCTACGGGTCCCAGCATTTT.

The CDR3 nucleotides are TGTGCCATCAGTGAGGGACAGGGGGGTCAGCCCCAGCATTTT. It encodes CAISEGQGGQPQHF. The chain recombines TRBV10-3 with TRBJ1-5, with 10 bases aligning to TRBD1. Germline V gene lookup returns CDR1 ENHRY and CDR2 SYGVKD. This CDR3 is built from 14 residues. V dropped 2 bases and J dropped 6; count of bases not matched to a gene: 1.